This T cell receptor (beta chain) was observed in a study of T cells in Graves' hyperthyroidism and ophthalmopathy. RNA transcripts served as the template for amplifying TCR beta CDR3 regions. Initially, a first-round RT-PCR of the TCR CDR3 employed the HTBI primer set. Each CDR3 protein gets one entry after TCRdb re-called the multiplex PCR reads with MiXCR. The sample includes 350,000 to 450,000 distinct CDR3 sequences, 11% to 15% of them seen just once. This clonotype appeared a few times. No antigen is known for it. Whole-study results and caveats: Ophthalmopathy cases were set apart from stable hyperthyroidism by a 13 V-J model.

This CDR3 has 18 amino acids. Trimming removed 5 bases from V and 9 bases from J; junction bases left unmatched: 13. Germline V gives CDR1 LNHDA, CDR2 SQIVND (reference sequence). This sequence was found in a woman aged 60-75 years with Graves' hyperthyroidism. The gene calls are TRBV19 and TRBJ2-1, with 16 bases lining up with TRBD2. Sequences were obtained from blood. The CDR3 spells CASSAPGTSGRAGVEQFF. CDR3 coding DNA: TGTGCCAGTAGTGCCCCCGGGACTAGCGGGAGGGCCGGTGTTGAGCAGTTCTTC. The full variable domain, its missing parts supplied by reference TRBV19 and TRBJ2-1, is DGGITQSPKYLFRKEGQNVTLSCEQNLNHDAMYWYRQDPGQGLRLIYYSQIVNDFQKGDIAEGYSVSREKKESFPLTVTSAQKNPTAFYLCASSAPGTSGRAGVEQFFGPGTRLTVL.